The clone carrying this T cell receptor (beta chain) has a count of ten or more. 5'RACE generated cDNA with 10-nucleotide random UMIs. Using its own MiXCR run on the 5' RACE reads, TCRdb lists one record per CDR3 protein. The table records 20,000 to 25,000 distinct CDR3 sequences, about 16% of them present only once. These data come from a study of neurological immune-mediated disorders. V trimming: 5 bases; J trimming: 7 bases; junction bases outside the gene matches: 9. Germline V gives CDR1 DFQATT, CDR2 SNEGSKA (reference sequence). This CDR3 is built from 16 residues. This clonotype was sampled from a female donor with HTLV-1-associated myelopathy (HAM/TSP). The chain recombines TRBV20-1 with TRBJ2-1; 15 nucleotides agree with TRBD2. Sequencing was carried out using PBMCs. DNA of the CDR3: TGCAGTGCTGACGGGACTAGCGGGGGGCCACAGAATGAGCAGTTCTTC. Translation gives CSADGTSGGPQNEQFF.